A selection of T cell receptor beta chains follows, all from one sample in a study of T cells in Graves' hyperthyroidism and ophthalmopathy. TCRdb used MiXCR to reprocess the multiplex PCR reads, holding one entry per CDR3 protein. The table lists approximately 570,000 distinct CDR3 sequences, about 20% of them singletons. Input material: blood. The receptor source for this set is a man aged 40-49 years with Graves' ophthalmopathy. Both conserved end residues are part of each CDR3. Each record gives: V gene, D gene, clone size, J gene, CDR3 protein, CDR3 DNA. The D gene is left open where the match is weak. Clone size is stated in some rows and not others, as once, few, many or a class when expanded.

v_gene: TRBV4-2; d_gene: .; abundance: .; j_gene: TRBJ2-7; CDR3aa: CASSQESEAVYEQYF; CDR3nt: TGTGCCAGCAGCCAAGAGTCGGAGGCGGTCTACGAGCAGTACTTC
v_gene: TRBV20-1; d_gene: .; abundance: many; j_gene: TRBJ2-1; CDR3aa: CSAPGIFYNEQFF; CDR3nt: TGCAGTGCGCCCGGGATTTTTTACAATGAGCAGTTCTTC
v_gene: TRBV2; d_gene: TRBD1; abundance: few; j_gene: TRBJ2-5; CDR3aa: CASIPFAGTEQETQYF; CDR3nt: TGTGCCAGCATTCCCTTCGCCGGGACAGAGCAAGAGACCCAGTACTTC
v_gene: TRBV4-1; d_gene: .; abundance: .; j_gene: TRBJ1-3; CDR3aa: CASSQDESSGNTIYF; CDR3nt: TGCGCCAGCAGCCAAGATGAAAGCTCTGGAAACACCATATATTTT
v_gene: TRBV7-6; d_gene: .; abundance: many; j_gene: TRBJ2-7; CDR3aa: CASSLTDEDEQYF; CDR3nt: TGTGCCAGCAGCTTAACAGACGAGGACGAGCAGTACTTC
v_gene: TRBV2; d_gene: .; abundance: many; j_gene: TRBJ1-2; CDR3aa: CASRVTESYGYTF; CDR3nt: TGTGCCAGCAGGGTAACAGAGTCCTATGGCTACACCTTC
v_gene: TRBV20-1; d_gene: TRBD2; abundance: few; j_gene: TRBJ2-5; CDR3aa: CSAPGTRETQYF; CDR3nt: TGCAGTGCGCCCGGGACTAGAGAGACCCAGTACTTC
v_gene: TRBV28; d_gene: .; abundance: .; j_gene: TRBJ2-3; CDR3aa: CASKKSKGLWSTDTQYF; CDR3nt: TGTGCCAGCAAGAAAAGCAAGGGGCTATGGAGCACAGATACGCAGTATTTT
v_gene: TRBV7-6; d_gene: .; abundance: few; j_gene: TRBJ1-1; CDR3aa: CASSLGHEGTEAFF; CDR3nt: TGTGCCAGCAGCTTAGGGCATGAGGGGACTGAAGCTTTCTTT
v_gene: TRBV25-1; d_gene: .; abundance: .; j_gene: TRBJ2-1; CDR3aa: CASRPWGSYNEQFF; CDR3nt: TGTGCCAGCAGGCCCTGGGGCTCCTACAATGAGCAGTTCTTC
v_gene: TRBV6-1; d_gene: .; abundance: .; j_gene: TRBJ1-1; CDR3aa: CASSYGYEAFF; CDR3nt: TGTGCCAGCAGTTATGGATATGAAGCTTTCTTT
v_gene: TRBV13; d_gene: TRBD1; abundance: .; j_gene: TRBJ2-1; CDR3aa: CASSNGDRDYNEQFF; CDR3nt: TGTGCCAGCAGCAATGGGGACAGGGATTACAATGAGCAGTTCTTC
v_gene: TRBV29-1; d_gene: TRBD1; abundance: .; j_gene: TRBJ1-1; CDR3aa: CSGLGQQNTEAFF; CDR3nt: TGCAGCGGCCTGGGACAGCAAAACACTGAAGCTTTCTTT
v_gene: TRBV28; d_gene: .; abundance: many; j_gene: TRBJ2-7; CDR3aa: CASSLLGYRTGGSYEQYF; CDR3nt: TGTGCCAGCAGTCTCCTGGGGTACCGAACCGGAGGGTCCTACGAGCAGTACTTC
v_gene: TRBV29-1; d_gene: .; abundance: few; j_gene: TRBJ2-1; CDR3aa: CSGDSSNEQFF; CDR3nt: TGCAGCGGTGACTCGAGCAATGAGCAGTTCTTC
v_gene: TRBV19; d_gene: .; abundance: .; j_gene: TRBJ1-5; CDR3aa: CASNRSNQPQHF; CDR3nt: TGTGCCAGTAATCGTAGCAATCAGCCCCAGCATTTT
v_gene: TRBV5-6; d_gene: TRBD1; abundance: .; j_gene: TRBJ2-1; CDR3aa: CASSQWTGKQFF; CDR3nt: TGTGCCAGCAGCCAATGGACAGGGAAGCAGTTCTTC
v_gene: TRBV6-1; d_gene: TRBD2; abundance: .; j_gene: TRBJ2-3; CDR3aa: CASKSGRADTQYF; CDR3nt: TGTGCCAGCAAAAGCGGGAGGGCAGATACGCAGTATTTT
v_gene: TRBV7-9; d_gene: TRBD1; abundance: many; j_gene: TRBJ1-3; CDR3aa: CASSLKPGGSGNTIYF; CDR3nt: TGTGCCAGCAGCTTAAAGCCAGGGGGCTCTGGAAACACCATATATTTT
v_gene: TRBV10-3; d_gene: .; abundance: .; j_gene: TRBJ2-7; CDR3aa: CAIKGQLSYEQYF; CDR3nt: TGTGCCATCAAGGGGCAGCTCTCCTACGAGCAGTACTTC
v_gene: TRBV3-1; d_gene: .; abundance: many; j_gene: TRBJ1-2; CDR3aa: CASSHHYGYTF; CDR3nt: TGTGCCAGCAGCCACCACTATGGCTACACCTTC
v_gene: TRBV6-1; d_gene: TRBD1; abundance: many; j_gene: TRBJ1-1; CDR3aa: CASRLDRDTEAFF; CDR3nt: TGTGCCAGTCGTTTGGACAGGGACACTGAAGCTTTCTTT
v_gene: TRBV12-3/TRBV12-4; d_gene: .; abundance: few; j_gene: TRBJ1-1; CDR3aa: CASSLPGENTEAFF; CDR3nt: TGTGCCAGCAGTTTACCCGGGGAGAACACTGAAGCTTTCTTT
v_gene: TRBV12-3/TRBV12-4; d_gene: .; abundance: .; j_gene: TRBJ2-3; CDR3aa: CASSFFGGTRTDTQYF; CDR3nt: TGTGCCAGCAGCTTCTTTGGTGGGACCCGCACAGATACGCAGTATTTT
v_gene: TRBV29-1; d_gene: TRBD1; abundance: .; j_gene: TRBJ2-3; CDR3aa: CSVDKVQGDTQYF; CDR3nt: TGCAGCGTCGACAAGGTACAGGGGGATACGCAGTATTTT
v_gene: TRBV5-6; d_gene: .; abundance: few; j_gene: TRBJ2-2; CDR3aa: CASSLVGANTGELFF; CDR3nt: TGTGCCAGCAGCTTGGTGGGAGCGAACACCGGGGAGCTGTTTTTT
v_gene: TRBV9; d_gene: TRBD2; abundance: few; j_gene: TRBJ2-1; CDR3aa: CASSVGTSGGEQFF; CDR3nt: TGTGCCAGCAGCGTAGGGACGAGCGGGGGTGAGCAGTTCTTC
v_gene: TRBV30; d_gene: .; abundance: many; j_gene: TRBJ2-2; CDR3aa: CAWSVSGSGELFF; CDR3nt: TGTGCCTGGAGTGTATCCGGGAGCGGGGAGCTGTTTTTT
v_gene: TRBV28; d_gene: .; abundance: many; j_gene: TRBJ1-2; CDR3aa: CASSLTTGRRGYTF; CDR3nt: TGTGCCAGCAGTTTAACTACAGGGAGAAGGGGCTACACCTTC
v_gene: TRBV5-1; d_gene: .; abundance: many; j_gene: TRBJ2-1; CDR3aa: CASSLDGGRAYNEQFF; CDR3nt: TGCGCCAGCAGCTTGGATGGGGGCAGAGCCTACAATGAGCAGTTCTTC
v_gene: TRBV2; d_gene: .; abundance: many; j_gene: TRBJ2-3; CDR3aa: CASRGGVTTDTQYF; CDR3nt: TGTGCCAGCAGGGGGGGCGTCACCACAGATACGCAGTATTTT
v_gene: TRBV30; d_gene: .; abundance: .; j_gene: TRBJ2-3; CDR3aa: CAWTRGPTSRNQGTDTQYF; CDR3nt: TGTGCCTGGACTAGGGGCCCTACGTCTAGGAATCAAGGTACAGATACGCAGTATTTT
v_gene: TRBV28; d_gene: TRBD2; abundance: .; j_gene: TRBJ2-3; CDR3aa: CASSLSGAGVKDTQYF; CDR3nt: TGTGCCAGCAGTTTATCCGGGGCGGGAGTAAAAGATACGCAGTATTTT
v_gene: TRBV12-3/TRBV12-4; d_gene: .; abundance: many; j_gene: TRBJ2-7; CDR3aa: CASRWGKGYEQYF; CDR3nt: TGTGCCAGCAGGTGGGGGAAGGGCTACGAGCAGTACTTC
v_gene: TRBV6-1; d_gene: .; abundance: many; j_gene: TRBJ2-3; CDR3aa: CASSELPSGLGTDTQYF; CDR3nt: TGTGCCAGCAGTGAATTACCATCCGGCTTAGGCACAGATACGCAGTATTTT
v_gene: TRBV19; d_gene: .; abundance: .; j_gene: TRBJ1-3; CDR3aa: CASSIHLPLSGGASGNTIYF; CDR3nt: TGTGCCAGTAGTATCCACCTCCCTCTATCGGGGGGCGCTTCTGGAAACACCATATATTTT
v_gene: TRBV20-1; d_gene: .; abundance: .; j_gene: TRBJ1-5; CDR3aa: CSASRDGGQPQHF; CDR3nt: TGCAGTGCTAGCAGGGACGGGGGTCAGCCCCAGCATTTT
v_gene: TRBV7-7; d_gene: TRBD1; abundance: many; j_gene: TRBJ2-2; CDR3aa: CASSWDRTGELFF; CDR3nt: TGTGCTAGCAGCTGGGACAGGACCGGGGAGCTGTTTTTT
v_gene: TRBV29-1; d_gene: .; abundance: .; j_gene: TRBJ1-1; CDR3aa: CSGSQGNTEAFF; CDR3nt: TGCAGCGGATCACAGGGGAACACTGAAGCTTTCTTT
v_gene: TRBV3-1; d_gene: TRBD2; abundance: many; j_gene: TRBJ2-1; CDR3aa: CASRTTSGGSFSYNEQFF; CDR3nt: TGTGCCAGCAGGACGACTAGCGGGGGCTCGTTCTCCTACAATGAGCAGTTCTTC
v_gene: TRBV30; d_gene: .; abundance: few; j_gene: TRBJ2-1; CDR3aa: CAWDRDSYNEQFF; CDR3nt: TGTGCCTGGGACCGGGACTCCTACAATGAGCAGTTCTTC